This T cell receptor (beta chain) appears in the sequencing data of a study of T cell changes during pregnancy in multiple sclerosis. Assay: immunoSEQ multiplex PCR; the TCRdb copy retains only in-frame clones and omits some. The sample has tens of thousands of clones, roughly 90% seen once; the top ten hold approximately 0.9%. As to this clone: Other DNA variants within this sample encode the same CDR3.

V was cut by 3 bases and J by 2 bases, with 7 bases left in between. Per germline, CDR1 KGHSH and CDR2 LQKENI. The CDR3 is 13 residues long. The genes are TRBV18 and TRBJ1-1; possibly TRBD1 for D (5 bases). The input for sequencing was peripheral blood, taken before pregnancy. The clonotype originates from a female donor with multiple sclerosis, enrolled in a pregnancy study. The CDR3 reads CASSPGLNTEAFF. The CDR3 DNA reads as TGTGCCAGCTCACCGGGACTCAACACTGAAGCTTTCTTT.